This TCR beta chain was profiled in a study of naive and memory T cell subsets. With V trimmed by 7 bases and J by 10 bases, 15 bases remained unmatched. Germline-derived CDR1 and CDR2 are MNHNY and SVGAGI (reference sequence). The CDR3 length is 15 residues. Both TRBC1 and TRBC2 were covered by a beta constant-region primer of two equimolar oligonucleotides. Nested alpha and beta constant-region primers with the SP2 primer drove four PCR rounds on ligated cDNA. A 12-nucleotide UMI and the SP2 primer were added to the cDNA 3' end by oligonucleotide ligation. In TCRdb, the UMI-ligation and nested PCR reads were re-called with MiXCR into one record per CDR3 protein. The sample has around 130,000 distinct CDR3 sequences, about 36% seen once.

Sequencing input: central memory CD4+ T cells from blood. The receptor was derived from a human donor in good health. The chain uses TRBV6-6 and TRBJ2-1, with 8 bases lining up with TRBD1. CDR3 loop: CASTGGGQGIAEQFF. In DNA, the CDR3 is TGTGCCAGCACCGGAGGTGGACAGGGAATTGCCGAGCAGTTCTTC.